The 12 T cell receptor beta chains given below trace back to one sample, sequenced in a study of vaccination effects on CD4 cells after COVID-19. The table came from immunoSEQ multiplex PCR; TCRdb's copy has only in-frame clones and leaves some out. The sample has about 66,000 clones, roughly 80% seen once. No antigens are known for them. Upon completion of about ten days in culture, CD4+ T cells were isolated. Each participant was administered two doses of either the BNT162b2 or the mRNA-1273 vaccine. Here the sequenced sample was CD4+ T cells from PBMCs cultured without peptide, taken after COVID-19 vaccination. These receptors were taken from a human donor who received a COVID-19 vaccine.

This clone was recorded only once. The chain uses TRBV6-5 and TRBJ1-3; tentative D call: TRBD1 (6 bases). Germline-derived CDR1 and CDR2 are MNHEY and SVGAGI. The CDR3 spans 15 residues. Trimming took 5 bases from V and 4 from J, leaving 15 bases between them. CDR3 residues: CASSLTTGAGNTIYF. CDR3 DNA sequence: TGTGCCAGCAGTCTAACGACAGGAGCAGGAAACACCATATATTTT.

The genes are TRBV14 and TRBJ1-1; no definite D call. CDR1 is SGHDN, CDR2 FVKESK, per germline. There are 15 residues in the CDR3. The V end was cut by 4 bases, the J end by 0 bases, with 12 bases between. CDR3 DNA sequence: TGTGCCAGCAGCCCTAGGCAGCTCATGAACACTGAAGCTTTCTTT. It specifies CASSPRQLMNTEAFF.

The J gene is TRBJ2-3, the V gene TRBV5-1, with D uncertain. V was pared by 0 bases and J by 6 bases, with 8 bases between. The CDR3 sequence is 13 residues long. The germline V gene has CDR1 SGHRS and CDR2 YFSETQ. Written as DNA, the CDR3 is TGCGCCAGCAGCTTGGAGGGCGAGGATACGCAGTATTTT. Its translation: CASSLEGEDTQYF.

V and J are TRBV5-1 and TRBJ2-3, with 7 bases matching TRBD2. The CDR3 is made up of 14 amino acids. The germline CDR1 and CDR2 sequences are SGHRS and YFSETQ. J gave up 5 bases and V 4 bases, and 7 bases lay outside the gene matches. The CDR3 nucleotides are TGCGCCAGCAGCCCCAGTAGCGGGCAAGATACGCAGTATTTT. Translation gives CASSPSSGQDTQYF.

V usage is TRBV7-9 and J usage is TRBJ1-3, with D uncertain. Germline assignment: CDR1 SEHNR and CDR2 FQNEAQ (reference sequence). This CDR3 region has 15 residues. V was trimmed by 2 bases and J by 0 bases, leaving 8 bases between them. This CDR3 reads CASSLRGSSGNTIYF. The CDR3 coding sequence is TGTGCCAGCAGCTTACGCGGAAGCTCTGGAAACACCATATATTTT.

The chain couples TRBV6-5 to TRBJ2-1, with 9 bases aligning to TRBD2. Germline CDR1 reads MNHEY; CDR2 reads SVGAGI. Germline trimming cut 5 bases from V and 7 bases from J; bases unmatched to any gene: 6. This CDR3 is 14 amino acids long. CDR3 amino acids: CASSPELAGNEQFF. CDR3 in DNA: TGTGCCAGCAGTCCCGAGCTAGCGGGGAATGAGCAGTTCTTC.

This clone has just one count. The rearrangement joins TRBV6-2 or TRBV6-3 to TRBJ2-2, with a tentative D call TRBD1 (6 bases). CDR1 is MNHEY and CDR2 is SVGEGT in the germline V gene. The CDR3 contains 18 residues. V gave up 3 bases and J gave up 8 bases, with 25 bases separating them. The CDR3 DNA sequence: TGTGCCAGCAGTTATCCGAGCTCTGGTCAGGGGCCGTGGGGGGAGCTGTTTTTT. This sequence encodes CASSYPSSGQGPWGELFF.

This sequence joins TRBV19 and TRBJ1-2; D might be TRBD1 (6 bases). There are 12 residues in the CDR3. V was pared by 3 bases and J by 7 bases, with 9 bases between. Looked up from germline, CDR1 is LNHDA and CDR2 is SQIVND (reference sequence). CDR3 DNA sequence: TGTGCCAGTAGTATCGCGGGGGCTGGCTACACCTTC. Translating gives CASSIAGAGYTF.

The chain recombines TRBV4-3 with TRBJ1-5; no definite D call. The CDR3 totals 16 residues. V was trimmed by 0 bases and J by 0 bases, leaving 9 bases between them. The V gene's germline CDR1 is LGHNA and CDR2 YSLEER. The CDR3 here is CASSQDALNSNQPQHF. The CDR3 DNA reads TGCGCCAGCAGCCAAGACGCCCTCAATAGCAATCAGCCCCAGCATTTT.

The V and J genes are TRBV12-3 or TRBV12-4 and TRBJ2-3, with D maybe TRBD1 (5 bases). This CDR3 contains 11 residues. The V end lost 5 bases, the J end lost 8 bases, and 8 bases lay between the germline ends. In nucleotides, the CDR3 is TGTGCCAGCAGTGGGGCGGCTACGCAGTATTTT. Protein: CASSGAATQYF.

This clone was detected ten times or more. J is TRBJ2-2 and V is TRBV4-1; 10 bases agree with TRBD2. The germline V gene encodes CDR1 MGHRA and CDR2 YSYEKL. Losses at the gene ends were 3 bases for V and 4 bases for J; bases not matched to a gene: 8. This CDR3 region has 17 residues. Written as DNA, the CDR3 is TGCGCCAGCAGCCATTGGGGACTAGCGCGCGGCACCGGGGAGCTGTTTTTT. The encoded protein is CASSHWGLARGTGELFF.

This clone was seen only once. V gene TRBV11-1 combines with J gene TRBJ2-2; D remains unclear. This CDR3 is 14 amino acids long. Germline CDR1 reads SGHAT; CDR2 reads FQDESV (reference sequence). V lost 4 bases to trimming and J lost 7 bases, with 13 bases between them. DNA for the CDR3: TGTGCCAGCAGCTCCCCAGTGGGTGGCGGGGAGCTGTTTTTT. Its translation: CASSSPVGGGELFF. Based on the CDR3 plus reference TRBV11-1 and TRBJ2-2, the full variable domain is EAEVAQSPRYKITEKSQAVAFWCDPISGHATLYWYRQILGQGPELLVQFQDESVVDDSQLPKDRFSAERLKGVDSTLKIQPAELGDSAMYLCASSSPVGGGELFFGEGSRLTVL.